A single sample is the source of the 30 T cell receptor beta chains below, sequenced in a study of regulatory T cells in long-lasting Graves disease. Both iRepertoire HTBI primers and Arm-PCR of CDR3 regions were used to build the TCR beta libraries. One entry per CDR3 protein results from TCRdb running MiXCR on the multiplex PCR reads. The sample includes fewer than 350,000 distinct CDR3 sequences, 15% to 20% of them seen just once. The time point: newly diagnosed GD, antithyroid drugs for less than 3 months. Extracted RNA from PBMCs served as the source of the TCR library. The sample in question was peripheral blood mononuclear cells (PBMCs), obtained at new diagnosis, from a patient treated with antithyroid drugs. Receptor source: a female donor with Graves disease.

This clonotype was seen at least ten times. The chain joins TRBV7-9 to TRBJ1-4; TRBD1 agrees at 7 bases. V shed 5 bases, J shed 4 bases, and the junction held 7 bases outside the gene matches. CDR3 size: 15 residues. Germline values: CDR1 SEHNR, CDR2 FQNEAQ (reference sequence). Here the CDR3 DNA reads TGTGCCAGCAGCCTGGGGGGACAGAATAATGAAAAACTGTTTTTT. Translated: CASSLGGQNNEKLFF.

This clonotype was picked up a small number of times. The V gene is TRBV20-1, the J gene TRBJ1-5, with no clear D. The CDR3 runs to 14 residues. The V gene lost 3 bases and the J gene lost 1 base, with 10 bases spanning the gap. From germline, CDR1 is DFQATT and CDR2 SNEGSKA (reference sequence). CDR3 DNA: TGCAGTGCTAGCTTAGGAGGGAGCAATCAGCCCCAGCATTTT. Residues: CSASLGGSNQPQHF.

In this sample, this clonotype turned up many times. V is TRBV29-1 and J is TRBJ2-7; D uncertain. The ends were cut back, 2 bases at V and 0 bases at J, with 17 bases in the middle. CDR1 and CDR2 from the germline V gene are SQVTM and ANQGSEA. The CDR3 sequence is 16 residues long. CDR3 DNA sequence: TGCAGCGTTGAATTGCCCTCAGGTGGACCCTCCTACGAGCAGTACTTC. Encoded protein: CSVELPSGGPSYEQYF.

J is TRBJ1-1 and V is TRBV18, with 7 bases matching TRBD1. Germline CDR1 and CDR2: KGHSH and LQKENI. Trimming took 3 bases from V and 7 from J; bases not matched to a gene: 2. CDR3 length: 12 amino acids. The CDR3 protein is CASSPRDSEAFF. DNA for the CDR3: TGTGCCAGCTCACCCCGGGACAGTGAAGCTTTCTTT.

This clonotype was counted between two and nine times. A read error is likely, as this CDR3 ends without the conserved phenylalanine or tryptophan. The chain has TRBV27 and TRBJ1-1; D may be TRBD1 (5 bases). The CDR3 length is 15 residues. The germline V gene has CDR1 MNHEY and CDR2 SMNVEV (reference sequence). Trimming cost V 6 bases and J 4 bases, with 18 bases left between them. The CDR3 nucleotides read TGTGCCAGCAGACGACAGAACCTGCAGGGCACTGAAGCTTTCTCT. This gives the protein CASRRQNLQGTEAFS.

This clonotype appeared many times. The chain employs TRBV27 and TRBJ1-5; 7 bases are shared with TRBD1. Trimming at V came to 3 bases and at J to 9 bases, leaving 17 bases not matched to a gene. This CDR3 is 17 amino acids long. Per germline, CDR1 MNHEY and CDR2 SMNVEV (reference sequence). CDR3 amino acids: CASSFYLTGKGKGPQHF. Written as DNA, the CDR3 is TGTGCCAGCAGTTTTTATCTGACAGGGAAGGGTAAGGGGCCCCAGCATTTT.

At least ten counts were recorded for this clonotype. This chain links TRBV7-6 with TRBJ2-3; 12 bases line up with TRBD2. Germline CDR1 is SGHVS and CDR2 is FNYEAQ. This CDR3 comprises 15 residues. The V segment lost 2 bases and the J segment 4 bases; nucleotides outside the gene matches: 1. CDR3 DNA sequence: TGTGCCAGCAGCTTACTAGCGGGAGGGTCAGATACGCAGTATTTT. Translation: CASSLLAGGSDTQYF.

This clonotype appeared many times. In DNA form, the CDR3 reads TGTGCCAGCAGCTTAGGGTACAGGGAGAACGACGAGCAGTACTTC. Its protein product is CASSLGYRENDEQYF. This chain uses TRBV11-1 with TRBJ2-7; tentative D call: TRBD1 (6 bases). This CDR3 is built from 15 residues. V was pared by 1 base and J by 5 bases, with 15 bases between. Germline CDR1 and CDR2: SGHAT and FQDESV (reference sequence).

In its sample, this clonotype was seen many times. V usage is TRBV14 and J usage is TRBJ1-4; D possibly corresponds to TRBD1 (5 bases). V lost 0 bases and J 8 bases, leaving 13 bases between the germline ends. Germline CDR1 is SGHDN and CDR2 is FVKESK. The CDR3 has 15 amino acids. The DNA for the CDR3 is TGTGCCAGCAGCCAAGATCCAGGGCGGCGAGAAAAACTGTTTTTT. Its translation is CASSQDPGRREKLFF. The full variable domain, with the rest looked up from reference TRBV14 and TRBJ1-4, is EAGVTQFPSHSVIEKGQTVTLRCDPISGHDNLYWYRRVMGKEIKFLLHFVKESKQDESGMPNNRFLAERTGGTYSTLKVQPAELEDSGVYFCASSQDPGRREKLFFGSGTQLSVL.

This chain connects TRBV3-1 to TRBJ1-3; possible D gene TRBD1, 5 bases. The germline V gene encodes CDR1 LGHDT and CDR2 YNNKEL (reference sequence). CDR3 length: 15 residues. V gave up 1 base and J gave up 4 bases, with 11 bases separating them. CDR3 in DNA: TGTGCCAGCAGCCAAGCAGGGCCAGGCGGAAACACCATATATTTT. Amino acid sequence: CASSQAGPGGNTIYF. The variable domain in full, with the rest retrieved from reference TRBV3-1 and TRBJ1-3, is DTAVSQTPKYLVTQMGNDKSIKCEQNLGHDTMYWYKQDSKKFLKIMFSYNNKELIINETVPNRFSPKSPDKAHLNLHINSLELGDSAVYFCASSQAGPGGNTIYFGEGSWLTVV.

This clonotype occurred many times. V usage is TRBV12-3 or TRBV12-4 and J usage is TRBJ1-1; D gene ambiguous. The CDR3 has 11 amino acids. The ends were cut back, 7 bases at V and 7 bases at J, with 10 bases in the middle. The CDR3 reads CASKSQIEAFF. As DNA, the CDR3 is TGTGCCAGCAAGAGCCAGATTGAAGCTTTCTTT.

This clonotype was counted between two and nine times. The V gene is TRBV11-1, the J gene TRBJ1-5; the D is unclear. Germline-derived CDR1 and CDR2 are SGHAT and FQDESV (reference sequence). The CDR3 runs 17 residues. V was clipped by 1 base and J by 2 bases, with 15 bases between them. This chain's CDR3 is CASSLGRGGAGNQPQHF. Here the CDR3 DNA reads TGTGCCAGCAGCTTAGGAAGAGGAGGAGCGGGCAATCAGCCCCAGCATTTT.

The table lists this clonotype with many counts. The genes are TRBV24-1 and TRBJ1-2, with TRBD1 matching 10 bases. Germline assignment: CDR1 KGHDR and CDR2 SFDVKD. Losses at the gene ends were 4 bases for V and 6 bases for J; bases not matched to a gene: 4. This CDR3 is built from 14 residues. CDR3 region: CATSDTGTGDGYTF. The CDR3 DNA is TGTGCCACCAGTGACACCGGGACAGGGGATGGCTACACCTTC.

This chain joins TRBV6-2 or TRBV6-3 and TRBJ2-7; no clear D gene. The CDR3 runs to 13 residues. Germline CDR1 reads MNHEY; CDR2 reads SVGEGT. Trimming left V 5 bases short and J 5 bases short, with 13 bases between. CDR3 in amino acids: CASSEAGAHEQYF. The CDR3 DNA reads TGTGCCAGCAGTGAAGCCGGAGCCCACGAGCAGTACTTC.

This clonotype was picked up many times. V and J are TRBV18 and TRBJ2-1; 8 bases fit TRBD2. V was clipped by 2 bases and J by 6 bases; unmatched bases: 15. The CDR3 runs 18 residues. Looked up from germline, CDR1 is KGHSH and CDR2 is LQKENI. CDR3 nucleotide sequence: TGTGCCAGCTCACCAACCCTCCCGCCCCTAGCGGGCTCCAATGAGCAGTTCTTC. The encoded protein is CASSPTLPPLAGSNEQFF.

The V call is TRBV6-1, the J call TRBJ2-2; unclear D gene. Germline V gene lookup returns CDR1 MNHNS and CDR2 SASEGT. V lost 5 bases and J 0 bases, leaving 13 bases between the germline ends. CDR3 length: 16 amino acids. Here the CDR3 reads CASSPSRWPNTGELFF. The DNA of the CDR3 is TGTGCCAGCAGTCCTTCCAGGTGGCCGAACACCGGGGAGCTGTTTTTT.

This clonotype was detected many times. CDR3 in DNA: TGCAGTGCTAGTGGGGAGCGGGACTTGAATGAGCAGTTCTTC. It codes for CSASGERDLNEQFF. This sequence joins TRBV20-1 and TRBJ2-1; TRBD2 aligns across 7 bases. Germline V gene lookup returns CDR1 DFQATT and CDR2 SNEGSKA (reference sequence). V lost 3 bases to trimming and J lost 7 bases; unmatched junction nucleotides: 9. This CDR3 contains 14 residues.

This clonotype was counted at least ten times. The chain links TRBV28 to TRBJ1-2; 9 nucleotides match TRBD1. With V trimmed by 3 bases and J by 2 bases, 10 bases remained unmatched. The CDR3 totals 17 residues. Germline CDR1 is MDHEN and CDR2 is SYDVKM. CDR3 residues: CASSFPGTGIVNYGYTF. The CDR3 region has the DNA TGTGCCAGCAGTTTCCCCGGGACAGGGATTGTCAACTATGGCTACACCTTC.

This clonotype was seen ten or more times. The rearrangement links TRBV11-3 to TRBJ2-7; TRBD1 is a possible D gene (6 bases). Germline CDR1 and CDR2: SGHNT and YENEEA. This CDR3 has 13 residues. The V gene lost 5 bases and the J gene lost 0 bases, with 8 bases spanning the gap. In DNA, the CDR3 is TGTGCCAGCAGCGGACAGAGCTCCTACGAGCAGTACTTC. This encodes CASSGQSSYEQYF.

The chain couples TRBV19 to TRBJ2-1, with 9 bases lining up with TRBD2. V was clipped by 3 bases and J by 6 bases; unmatched bases: 9. Germline V gene data show CDR1 as LNHDA and CDR2 as SQIVND (reference sequence). This CDR3 comprises 16 residues. This chain's CDR3 is CASSIIAGVGVNEQFF. The CDR3 DNA sequence: TGTGCCAGTAGTATCATAGCGGGAGTAGGGGTCAATGAGCAGTTCTTC.

This clonotype occurred many times. V is TRBV6-5 and J is TRBJ2-3; 9 bases match TRBD2. Germline CDR1 MNHEY, CDR2 SVGAGI. V was clipped by 0 bases and J by 4 bases; unmatched bases: 8. The CDR3 sequence is 17 residues long. CDR3 DNA: TGTGCCAGCAGTTACTCGTTAGCGGGACTAGCTGCAGATACGCAGTATTTT. It translates to CASSYSLAGLAADTQYF.

This clonotype was seen ten or more times. This chain connects TRBV7-9 to TRBJ2-1; 14 positions agree with TRBD2. This CDR3 has 18 amino acids. Germline trimming cut 3 bases from V and 3 bases from J; bases unmatched to any gene: 7. Per germline, CDR1 SEHNR and CDR2 FQNEAQ (reference sequence). The DNA for the CDR3 is TGTGCCAGCAGCTTCCTACCGGGACTAGCGGGAGTCTACAATGAGCAGTTCTTC. Protein: CASSFLPGLAGVYNEQFF.

This clonotype was picked up a small number of times. V is TRBV28 and J is TRBJ2-5; D unresolved. There are 13 residues in the CDR3. The germline V gene encodes CDR1 MDHEN and CDR2 SYDVKM. The germline V and J ends were trimmed by 3 bases and 5 bases, with 10 bases remaining between them. The CDR3, as DNA: TGTGCCAGCAGTTTTCGGGCGGTGGAGACCCAGTACTTC. It translates to CASSFRAVETQYF.

This clonotype was counted many times. The chain is built from TRBV12-3 or TRBV12-4 and TRBJ2-3, with D possibly called TRBD1 or TRBD2 (5 bases each). The V end was cut by 0 bases, the J end by 2 bases, with 9 bases between. The CDR3 covers 15 residues. This CDR3 is CASSLALGVTDTQYF. In nucleotides, the CDR3 is TGTGCCAGCAGTTTAGCGCTGGGGGTCACAGATACGCAGTATTTT.

This clonotype was observed many times. CDR3 region: CASSAWMGGGGLNTGELFF. Written as DNA, the CDR3 is TGTGCCAGCAGCGCCTGGATGGGAGGGGGCGGGCTGAACACCGGGGAGCTGTTTTTT. This chain joins TRBV9 and TRBJ2-2, with D possibly called TRBD1 or TRBD2 (7 bases each). Trimming took 3 bases from V and 1 from J, leaving 22 bases between them. Looked up from germline, CDR1 is SGDLS and CDR2 is YYNGEE. This CDR3 has 19 amino acids.

The table lists this clonotype with a few counts. The chain carries TRBV6-1 and TRBJ2-3, with 12 bases lining up with TRBD2. V was clipped by 6 bases and J by 10 bases; unmatched bases: 11. This CDR3 has 15 amino acids. Per germline, CDR1 MNHNS and CDR2 SASEGT. CDR3 protein: CASSPRTSGTGAQYF. Written as DNA, the CDR3 is TGTGCCAGCAGCCCAAGGACTAGCGGGACGGGGGCGCAGTATTTT.

Many counts were recorded for this clonotype. This rearrangement joins TRBV6-1 to TRBJ2-5; TRBD2 might be the D (6 bases). In germline, CDR1 is MNHNS, CDR2 SASEGT. The CDR3 is made up of 14 amino acids. The V gene lost 5 bases and the J gene lost 1 base, with 11 bases spanning the gap. The CDR3 DNA follows: TGTGCCAGCAGTAAGACCGGGAGCCAAGAGACCCAGTACTTC. It yields the protein CASSKTGSQETQYF.

To note about this clonotype: A read error is possible here, since a much larger clone lies one base away. The rearrangement uses TRBV7-9 and TRBJ1-1, with 10 positions matching TRBD1. In germline, CDR1 is SEHNR, CDR2 FQNEAQ (reference sequence). CDR3 length: 15 residues. Unmatched junction bases numbered 5, after V lost 1 base and J lost 6 bases. In DNA form, the CDR3 reads TGTGCCAGCAGCTTAGTCGGGACAGGGGACGCTGAAGCTTTCTTT. It specifies CASSLVGTGDAEAFF.

In this sample, this clonotype turned up many times. The J gene is TRBJ2-7, the V gene TRBV11-3; tentatively, D is TRBD2 (5 bases). The CDR3 spans 13 residues. Germline CDR1 and CDR2: SGHNT and YENEEA. Deletions cut 5 bases from V and 2 bases from J, with 10 bases between. CDR3 coding DNA: TGTGCCAGCAGCCCTCGGGGAACCTACGAGCAGTACTTC. It translates to CASSPRGTYEQYF.

This clonotype appeared many times. The rearrangement joins TRBV11-1 to TRBJ2-1; either TRBD1 or TRBD2 may fit D (5 bases each). Germline-derived CDR1 and CDR2 are SGHAT and FQDESV (reference sequence). Between the trimmed V and J ends, which lost 7 bases and 8 bases, there was a span of 21 bases. This CDR3 contains 15 residues. CDR3 amino acids: CASTSPERGWYEQFF. In nucleotides, the CDR3 is TGTGCCAGCACCTCCCCGGAGAGGGGATGGTATGAGCAGTTCTTC.